This T cell receptor (beta chain) emerged from a study of T cells in localized non-small cell lung cancer (dated by TCRdb to about 2020). Describing the broader study: The study analyzed T cell repertoires of 236 early-stage NSCLC patients, comparing tumors and uninvolved tumor-adjacent lungs. The cohort consisted of 236 treatment-naive NSCLC patients whose localized lung tumors had been resected. Of the NSCLC patients, 120 to 150 were male and approximately 99 were female, and the mean age was roughly 61 years.

At diagnosis, peripheral blood, uninvolved tumor-adjacent lung and tumor were collected and were preserved as a mix of fresh-frozen and FFPE material. For TCR repertoire profiling, blood samples were analyzed as peripheral blood mononuclear cells. The full study reports these points: A median of roughly 60 of the top 100 tumor clones were detected in paired uninvolved adjacent lung, and 28 of these tumor clones were also found among the top 100 clones of the paired uninvolved adjacent lung. Because multi-region sequencing of the tumors was not done, intratumor heterogeneity could not be ruled out. Higher blood T cell density associated with longer overall survival, while higher adjacent-lung clonality associated with shorter survival. Uninvolved tumor-adjacent lung showed the highest T cell clonality, higher than tumor, which suggests more focused antigenic responses in the uninvolved tumor-adjacent lung. Because of the exploratory design, TCR variables were selected using unadjusted p-values without false-discovery rate correction.

The immunoSEQ Assay was used to sequence TCR beta CDR3 regions from DNA. The original pipeline was this. To compute T cell density, TCR beta template counts were normalized to usable DNA, which was estimated by amplifying housekeeping genes. Using the preseqR package, richness was estimated by extrapolating to 120,000 templates for tissue samples and 400,000 templates for PBMC samples. Clonality was calculated as one minus Pielou's evenness. To identify tissue-enriched TCRs, differential abundance testing was run on productive amino-acid clonotypes with a minimum total count of 5 and an alpha of 0.1. The Jaccard Index and the Morisita Overlap Index were used to quantify repertoire overlap between compartments. GLIPH clustered TCR beta CDR3s with public tetramer-defined viral CDR3s; viral motifs required at least three viral sequences plus V-gene enrichment. TCRdb mirrors the immuneACCESS table, restricted to in-frame sequences. Some clones are absent from its copies; in checked studies, under half trace to an unresolved V gene, and the reason for the others is unknown. The DNA was the basis for D and trimming; V, J and clone size are from that table. The sample profile shows about 33,000 clones; 90% of them were found once. Roughly 4.5% of the sample is taken by the ten largest.

Deletion took 6 bases off V and 0 bases off J, with a span of 9 bases between the germline ends. From its cysteine to its phenylalanine, the CDR3 spans 13 amino acids. The sequence is cut down to CDR3 DNA, 39 bases in frame from base 1. CDR1 and CDR2 were assigned from the germline V gene as MNHNS and SASEGT. This clone showed up just once. The antigen it recognizes is unknown. No much larger clone is present one base from it, and per-base qualities are unavailable. The sequence joins TRBV6-1 to TRBJ2-7, with no confidently assigned D gene. This TCR was recovered from a man aged 40 to 70 with stage I lung adenocarcinoma. The material was peripheral blood, obtained before any cancer treatment. This receptor carries the CDR3 CASRVPSSYEQYF. DNA sequence: TGTGCCAGCAGGGTCCCGAGCTCCTACGAGCAGTACTTC.